The 25 T cell receptor beta chains below all came from one sample that was sequenced in a study of regulatory T cells in long-lasting Graves disease (dated by TCRdb to the early 2020s). The meaning of the sample's time point label: newly diagnosed GD, antithyroid drugs for less than 3 months. For both TCR sequencing and RNA sequencing, RNA was extracted from PBMCs using TRIzol. The library was made by multiplex PCR. The sequencing machine was an Illumina HiSeq 4000. CDR3 regions were amplified by Arm-PCR with iRepertoire HTBI primers to construct TCR beta libraries. TCRdb reprocessed the public reads (quality trimming at Q25 with fastp, clone calling with MiXCR) and kept in-frame beta chains. A single entry per CDR3 protein holds the most common genes and DNA from its merged rows. This sample gives 200,000 to 250,000 distinct CDR3 sequences in total; 15% to 20% of them show up just once. The ten largest clones take up about 12% of the sample.

The sample also formed part of further work on T cells in Graves' hyperthyroidism and ophthalmopathy.

The specimen comprised peripheral blood mononuclear cells (PBMCs), sampled at new diagnosis, from a patient treated with antithyroid drugs. Every receptor here comes from a woman younger than 45 with Graves disease. Donor details come from another sample of the same person, matched by shared clones.

The V gene is TRBV3-1, the J gene TRBJ1-4, with TRBD1 identical over 12 bases. CDR1 and CDR2 (germline): LGHDT, YNNKEL (reference sequence). The CDR3 sequence is 16 residues long. The V and J ends lost 4 bases and 7 bases, in that order; junction bases with no gene match: 7. The CDR3 loop is CASSRGGDRGLEKLFF. CDR3 in DNA: TGTGCCAGCAGCCGGGGAGGGGACAGGGGGCTTGAAAAACTGTTTTTT.

This clonotype was found a few times. The CDR3 loop is CASSVAQGATEAFF. The CDR3 DNA follows: TGTGCCAGCAGCGTAGCACAGGGGGCCACTGAAGCTTTCTTT. The chain carries TRBV9 and TRBJ1-1; 9 nucleotides line up with TRBD1. V shed 0 bases, J shed 4 bases, and the junction held 1 base outside the gene matches. This CDR3 has 14 amino acids. CDR1 and CDR2 from the germline V gene are SGDLS and YYNGEE.

With respect to this clonotype: A far larger clone is one nucleotide away, so this likely arose from a read error. The chain uses TRBV2 and TRBJ2-5; possible D gene TRBD2, 6 bases. The end of the DNA is better explained by TRBJ2-1, so the J call may be wrong. CDR3 length: 15 residues. Per the germline V gene, CDR1 is SNHLY and CDR2 is FYNNEI. DNA of the CDR3: TGTGCCAGCAGTGAGGAGCGGGCCCCCTGCAATGAGCAGTTCTTC. It is translated as CASSEERAPCNEQFF.

This clonotype was picked up many times. V usage is TRBV5-4 and J usage is TRBJ2-7; TRBD2 matches at 8 bases. The CDR3 consists of 15 residues. The germline gives CDR1 SGHNT, CDR2 YYREEE (reference sequence). V shed 5 bases, J shed 5 bases, and the junction held 12 bases outside the gene matches. The CDR3 DNA sequence: TGTGCCAGCAGGATTCGCGGGGGGCCGAGGAACGAGCAGTACTTC. Protein sequence: CASRIRGGPRNEQYF.

The chain carries TRBV20-1 and TRBJ2-7; D uncertain. Germline V gene sequence: CDR1 DFQATT, CDR2 SNEGSKA (reference sequence). This CDR3 contains 12 residues. The V gene lost 4 bases and the J gene lost 8 bases, with 15 bases spanning the gap. CDR3 bases: TGCAGTGCTATCCATGGTCAGTCACAGCAGTACTTC. The encoded protein is CSAIHGQSQQYF.

This clonotype has just a few counts. V usage is TRBV28 and J usage is TRBJ2-7; D uncertain. Germline CDR1 and CDR2: MDHEN and SYDVKM. CDR3 size: 12 residues. The V gene lost 7 bases and the J gene lost 2 bases, with 9 bases spanning the gap. The CDR3 sequence: CASNSLAYEQYF. CDR3 sequence (DNA): TGTGCCAGCAATAGTTTAGCCTACGAGCAGTACTTC.

This clonotype showed up many times. The rearrangement links TRBV12-3 or TRBV12-4 to TRBJ2-2; D remains ambiguous. Trimming took 11 bases from V and 0 from J, leaving 10 bases between them. CDR3 length equals 13 residues. Here the CDR3 DNA reads TGTGCCGGTATTTCACCGAACACCGGGGAGCTGTTTTTT. Translation gives CAGISPNTGELFF.

In its sample, this clonotype was seen many times. The chain combines TRBV12-3 or TRBV12-4 with TRBJ2-5; weak D call: TRBD1 (5 bases). The CDR3 runs 13 residues. V lost 2 bases and J 2 bases, leaving 6 bases between the germline ends. CDR3 protein: CASSLNRQETQYF. In DNA form, the CDR3 reads TGTGCCAGCAGTTTAAACAGGCAAGAGACCCAGTACTTC.

This clonotype has a count of ten or more. The chain is built from TRBV3-1 and TRBJ2-7; 9 nucleotides align to TRBD1. Germline CDR1 reads LGHDT; CDR2 reads YNNKEL (reference sequence). The CDR3 loop spans 16 amino acids. The V segment lost 0 bases and the J segment 7 bases; nucleotides outside the gene matches: 10. CDR3 in amino acids: CASSQDWGGQGIEQYF. CDR3 coding DNA: TGTGCCAGCAGCCAAGATTGGGGCGGACAGGGGATTGAGCAGTACTTC.

Comment on this clonotype: One end of the junction fails to match germline, which may point to a read error. This rearrangement joins TRBV10-3 to TRBJ2-5, with 9 bases fitting TRBD1. The CDR3 runs to 15 residues. CDR1 is ENHRY, CDR2 SYGVKD, per germline. CDR3 nucleotide sequence: TGTGCCAGCAGTTACGGGGACAGGGACCAAGAGACCCAGTACTTC. Protein product: CASSYGDRDQETQYF.

This rearrangement joins TRBV28 to TRBJ2-1, with 10 bases identical to TRBD2. This CDR3 has 16 residues. The germline V gene has CDR1 MDHEN and CDR2 SYDVKM. Trimming cost V 3 bases and J 5 bases; bases outside gene matches: 7. The CDR3 region has the DNA TGTGCCAGCAGTTTTGGGCTAGCGGGAGCAAACAATGAGCAGTTCTTC. Translating gives CASSFGLAGANNEQFF.

This sequence joins TRBV4-1 and TRBJ1-1, with D possibly TRBD1 on 6 matching bases. Germline CDR1 and CDR2: MGHRA and YSYEKL. The CDR3 covers 15 residues. V lost 0 bases, J lost 7 bases, and 15 bases lay in between. In DNA, the CDR3 is TGCGCCAGCAGCCAAGACATCGGACAGCCCCTTGAAGCTTTCTTT. This encodes CASSQDIGQPLEAFF.

This clonotype has ten or more counts. The chain is built from TRBV30 and TRBJ1-6; D is unresolved. The germline V and J ends were trimmed by 5 bases and 9 bases, with 2 bases remaining between them. CDR1 is GTSNPN, CDR2 SVGIG, per germline (reference sequence). The CDR3 runs to 9 residues. In DNA form, the CDR3 reads TGTGCCTGGGGTTCACCCCTCCACTTT. Amino acids: CAWGSPLHF.

In this sample, this clonotype turned up many times. The chain joins TRBV20-1 to TRBJ1-2, with 9 bases fitting TRBD1. V lost 1 base and J lost 6; bases outside the gene matches: 3. CDR1 and CDR2 from the germline V gene are DFQATT and SNEGSKA (reference sequence). CDR3 length: 13 amino acids. The CDR3 DNA sequence: TGCAGTGCTAGAGGCACAGGGGGCCATGGCTACACCTTC. Its protein product is CSARGTGGHGYTF.

This clonotype was seen many times. The chain joins TRBV3-1 to TRBJ1-2, with 11 positions matching TRBD1. This CDR3 has 17 amino acids. Germline assignment: CDR1 LGHDT and CDR2 YNNKEL (reference sequence). The V segment lost 3 bases and the J segment 6 bases; nucleotides outside the gene matches: 12. The CDR3 sequence is CASSQRSDRGPLDGYTF. CDR3 nucleotides: TGTGCCAGCAGCCAGAGATCGGACAGGGGGCCCCTCGATGGCTACACCTTC.

The J gene is TRBJ1-4, the V gene TRBV12-3 or TRBV12-4, with TRBD1 identical over 12 bases. The V segment lost 6 bases and the J segment 5 bases; nucleotides outside the gene matches: 7. This CDR3 contains 16 residues. CDR3 loop: CASSPGQGAPNEKLFF. In DNA form, the CDR3 reads TGTGCCAGCAGCCCGGGACAGGGGGCGCCGAATGAAAAACTGTTTTTT.

This chain joins TRBV10-1 and TRBJ2-3, with D hard to call. Trimming removed 5 bases at V and 5 bases at J, with 11 bases between. The CDR3 extends over 13 amino acids. CDR1 and CDR2 from the germline V gene are WNHNN and SYGVQD (reference sequence). The CDR3, as DNA: TGCGCCAGCAGTCAAAACTCCGTAGATACGCAGTATTTT. This sequence encodes CASSQNSVDTQYF.

This clonotype showed up many times. The rearrangement joins TRBV28 to TRBJ1-2; D is ambiguous. V was pared by 6 bases and J by 5 bases, with 13 bases between. The CDR3 spans 13 residues. Germline CDR1 reads MDHEN; CDR2 reads SYDVKM. The CDR3 sequence is CASRPSAYYGYTF. Here the CDR3 DNA reads TGTGCCAGCAGGCCCTCAGCGTATTATGGCTACACCTTC.

This clonotype showed up many times. The chain combines TRBV6-1 with TRBJ1-2; 8 bases line up with TRBD1. The CDR3 spans 14 residues. The junction had 9 bases not matched to a gene; V was cut back by 10 bases and J by 2 bases. The germline gives CDR1 MNHNS, CDR2 SASEGT. The CDR3 DNA reads TGTGCCACCCGAGGACAGGGATCCAACTATGGCTACACCTTC. Amino acids: CATRGQGSNYGYTF.

On this clonotype: Germline and junction disagree at one end, which may indicate a read error. The V call is TRBV28, the J call TRBJ1-5; D gene uncertain. The CDR3 length is 15 residues. Looked up from germline, CDR1 is MDHEN and CDR2 is SYDVKM. CDR3 protein: CASSPPAHGNQSQHF. The CDR3 region has the DNA TGTGCCAGCAGCCCACCGGCACATGGCAATCAGTCCCAGCATTTT.

V usage is TRBV14 and J usage is TRBJ2-1; D gene unclear. From germline, CDR1 is SGHDN and CDR2 FVKESK. V was shortened by 4 bases and J by 0 bases, with 25 bases between the two germline ends. The CDR3 runs to 20 residues. CDR3 sequence: CASSPFPSRARFSSYNEQFF. In nucleotides, the CDR3 is TGTGCCAGCAGCCCTTTCCCGAGCAGAGCGAGGTTTAGCTCCTACAATGAGCAGTTCTTC.

This clonotype occurred many times. The rearrangement joins TRBV3-1 to TRBJ1-2, with 10 positions matching TRBD1. Germline lookup yields CDR1 LGHDT and CDR2 YNNKEL (reference sequence). After removal of 3 bases from V and 4 bases from J, the junction contained 2 bases not matched to a gene. This CDR3 has 14 residues. Here the CDR3 DNA reads TGTGCCAGCAGCCAGACAGGGGGCGGCTATGGCTACACCTTC. It encodes CASSQTGGGYGYTF.

This clonotype was detected many times. The V and J genes are TRBV7-9 and TRBJ2-1; D not certain. The CDR3 length is 16 residues. V was cut by 0 bases and J by 2 bases, with 11 bases left in between. Germline V gene sequence: CDR1 SEHNR, CDR2 FQNEAQ (reference sequence). The CDR3 spells CASSLAPPTPYNEQFF. CDR3 sequence (DNA): TGTGCCAGCAGCTTAGCTCCACCCACCCCCTACAATGAGCAGTTCTTC.

This clonotype was recorded many times. This chain connects TRBV12-3 or TRBV12-4 to TRBJ1-2; D uncertain. CDR3 length: 13 amino acids. Trimming removed 2 bases from V and 4 bases from J, with 8 bases in between. This CDR3 is CASSLNPAYGYTF. CDR3 nucleotide sequence: TGTGCCAGCAGTTTAAACCCAGCCTATGGCTACACCTTC.

This clonotype was seen a handful of times. V and J are TRBV5-5 and TRBJ2-2; D gene ambiguous. The V gene's germline CDR1 is SGHKS and CDR2 YYEKEE (reference sequence). The CDR3 consists of 15 residues. Trimming stripped 1 base from V and 1 base from J, with 8 bases between. CDR3 nucleotide sequence: TGTGCCAGCAGCTTGAGTAGACTGAACACCGGGGAGCTGTTTTTT. This gives the protein CASSLSRLNTGELFF. Supplemented by reference TRBV5-5 and TRBJ2-2, the full variable domain reads DAGVTQSPTHLIKTRGQQVTLRCSPISGHKSVSWYQQVLGQGPQFIFQYYEKEERGRGNFPDRFSARQFPNYSSELNVNALLLGDSALYLCASSLSRLNTGELFFGEGSRLTVL.